This record covers a single TCR beta chain. These data are taken from a study of shared T cell receptors in the human thymus. In germline, CDR1 is MGHRA, CDR2 YSYEKL. This CDR3 is 19 amino acids long. Trimming stripped 3 bases from V and 0 bases from J, with 23 bases between. Assay: immunoSEQ multiplex PCR; the TCRdb copy retains only in-frame clones and omits some. Of 650,000 to 950,000 clones listed, 80% to 90% are singletons. These sequences were also reported in another study, on human thymus T cells.

The source of this sequence is a girl under three years old with a congenital heart defect. Sequenced material: thymocytes. The V and J genes are TRBV4-1 and TRBJ1-1; D is perhaps TRBD1 (5 bases). This CDR3 reads CASSHITTLRQYLNTEAFF. In nucleotides, the CDR3 is TGCGCCAGCAGCCACATCACCACGCTCAGACAGTACTTGAACACTGAAGCTTTCTTT.